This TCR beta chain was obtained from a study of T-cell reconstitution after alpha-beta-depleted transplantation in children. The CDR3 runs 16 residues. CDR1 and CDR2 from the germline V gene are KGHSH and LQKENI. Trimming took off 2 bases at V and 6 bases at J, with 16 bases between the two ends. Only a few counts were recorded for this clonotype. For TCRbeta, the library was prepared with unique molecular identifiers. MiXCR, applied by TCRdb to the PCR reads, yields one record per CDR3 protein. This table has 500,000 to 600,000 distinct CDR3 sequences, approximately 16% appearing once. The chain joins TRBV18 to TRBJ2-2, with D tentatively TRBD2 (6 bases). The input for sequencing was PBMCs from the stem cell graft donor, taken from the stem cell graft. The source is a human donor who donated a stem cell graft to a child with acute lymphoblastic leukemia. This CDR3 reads CASSPIGAGGAGELFF. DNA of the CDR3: TGTGCCAGCTCACCAATCGGAGCGGGCGGAGCCGGGGAGCTGTTTTTT.